Listed below are T cell receptor beta chains from one sample, sequenced in a study of cytomegalovirus exposure and HLA in healthy donors. Produced via immunoSEQ multiplex PCR; TCRdb's table is partial and in-frame only. Among 150,000 or so clones listed, about 75% were seen once. Input material: PBMCs. These receptors were obtained from a woman between 50 and 59 years old in good health and CMV-seropositive. Each CDR3 is given with its conserved first and last residue. D genes are given only for firm matches. Size is stated for part of the rows, as once, few or many counts, or as a class when the clone is expanded.

d_call | clone_size | j_call | v_call | cdr3_nt | cdr3_aa
TRBD1 | - | TRBJ1-6 | TRBV28 | TGTGCCAGCAGAGACAGGGATAATTCACCCCTCCACTTT | CASRDRDNSPLHF
- | - | TRBJ2-7 | TRBV27 | TGTGCCAGCAGCCCCGACAGGCTCGGTTACGAGCAGTACTTC | CASSPDRLGYEQYF
- | - | TRBJ1-2 | TRBV2 | TGTGCCAGTAGACTAACCGAGGGAGCCGATGGCTACACCTTC | CASRLTEGADGYTF
TRBD1 | - | TRBJ2-7 | TRBV6-5 | TGTGCCAGCAGCGACAGGGGTAGCGACGAGCAGTACTTC | CASSDRGSDEQYF
- | - | TRBJ2-7 | TRBV18 | TGTGCCAGCTCACCAGCGGGACCTGAACCCTACGAGCAGTACTTC | CASSPAGPEPYEQYF
TRBD1 | - | TRBJ1-2 | TRBV19 | TGTGCCAGTAGTATGGGGCACACAGGGGTATCGGGCTATGGCTACACCTTC | CASSMGHTGVSGYGYTF
TRBD1 | - | TRBJ1-5 | TRBV28 | TGTGCCAGCAGTTTGCAGGGGGCGAGGGGTAATCAGCCCCAGCATTTT | CASSLQGARGNQPQHF
- | - | TRBJ1-2 | TRBV7-5 | TGTGCCAGAAGGGCAGGGGGCAAAGGCTACACCTTC | CARRAGGKGYTF
TRBD1 | once | TRBJ1-1 | TRBV6-5 | TGTGCCAGCCAATTCGGACAGGGGGCTTATGAAGCTTTCTTT | CASQFGQGAYEAFF
- | few | TRBJ2-3 | TRBV11-2 | TGTGCCAGCGGTAACGGGGGATCGGCAGATACGCAGTATTTT | CASGNGGSADTQYF
- | - | TRBJ1-4 | TRBV6-5 | TGTGCCAGCAGTTACCACATACAGGAAAAACTGTTTTTT | CASSYHIQEKLFF
TRBD1 | - | TRBJ1-5 | TRBV6-5 | TGTGCCAGCAGGTCAGGGGGCGGCGACAATCAGCCCCAGCATTTT | CASRSGGGDNQPQHF
- | - | TRBJ1-4 | TRBV29-1 | TGCAGCGTGGGAGCCGCGGAGGAACTGTTTTTT | CSVGAAEELFF
TRBD2 | - | TRBJ2-1 | TRBV5-4 | TGTGCCAGCAGCCGGCCAGGGGAGCGGGAGGTCAATGAGCAGTTCTTC | CASSRPGEREVNEQFF
TRBD2 | - | TRBJ2-7 | TRBV2 | TGTGCCAGCAGTGTACTAGCGGGAGCCGAGCAGTACTTC | CASSVLAGAEQYF
TRBD2 | few | TRBJ2-1 | TRBV5-4 | TGTGCCAGCAGCTTGGGTAGCGGGAGGGCCGCGACACGCGATGAGCAGTTCTTC | CASSLGSGRAATRDEQFF
- | - | TRBJ1-2 | TRBV7-2 | TGTGCCAGCAGCTTAGGACCGGGGGGCTATGGCTACACCTTC | CASSLGPGGYGYTF
TRBD2 | - | TRBJ2-7 | TRBV30 | TGTGCCTGGAGTGGCGGTGCGGGGGGGCCTAGTAAGCAGTACTTC | CAWSGGAGGPSKQYF
TRBD1 | - | TRBJ1-1 | TRBV19 | TGTGCCAGTAGTGACAGGGGAAACACTGAAGCTTTCTTT | CASSDRGNTEAFF
TRBD1 | - | TRBJ1-5 | TRBV5-5 | TGTGCCAGCAGCCTTCAATTTGGGACAGGGCGGCCCCAGCATTTT | CASSLQFGTGRPQHF
TRBD2 | - | TRBJ2-2 | TRBV7-8 | TGTGCCAGCGTCGGTCGTTTAGCGGGGCATACCGGGGAGCTGTTTTTT | CASVGRLAGHTGELFF
- | - | TRBJ1-3 | TRBV28 | TGTGCCAGCAGTTTATGGGGGGGAGGAAACACCATATATTTT | CASSLWGGGNTIYF
- | - | TRBJ2-1 | TRBV10-1 | TGCGCCAGCAGTGAGTCCCTTACTAGTCCGGAGCAGTTCTTC | CASSESLTSPEQFF
- | - | TRBJ2-3 | TRBV29-1 | TGCAGCGTTGGTGGCTTTACGAGCACAGATACGCAGTATTTT | CSVGGFTSTDTQYF
- | few | TRBJ1-5 | TRBV9 | TGTGCCAGCAGCGTATCAGGGTCCGATCAGCCCCAGCATTTT | CASSVSGSDQPQHF
TRBD1 | - | TRBJ1-1 | TRBV7-6 | TGTGCCAGCAGCTTAGAGGGACAGGTAGCTTTCTTT | CASSLEGQVAFF
TRBD1 | - | TRBJ1-1 | TRBV19 | TGTGCCAGTAGTAACCGGGACAGGCTTGAAGCTTTCTTT | CASSNRDRLEAFF
- | - | TRBJ2-7 | TRBV27 | TGTGCCAGCAGTGTCCTTCGGGGTACCAACGAGCAGTACTTC | CASSVLRGTNEQYF
TRBD1 | - | TRBJ2-3 | TRBV2 | TGTGCCAGCCACGAGGGGGCTAGCACAGATACGCAGTATTTT | CASHEGASTDTQYF
- | - | TRBJ2-2 | TRBV2 | TGTGCCAGCAGTCAAGTCCTGAACACCGGGGAGCTGTTTTTT | CASSQVLNTGELFF
- | - | TRBJ2-7 | TRBV29-1 | TGCAGCGTTGTCCATAGCAACCACGAGCAGTACTTC | CSVVHSNHEQYF
TRBD2 | - | TRBJ2-1 | TRBV7-2 | TGTGCCAGCAGCTTCCTAGCGGGCGCCTACAATGAGCAGTTCTTC | CASSFLAGAYNEQFF
TRBD1 | - | TRBJ2-7 | TRBV6-5 | TGTGCCAGCAGTGCCGGGACAGGGGCCTACGAGCAGTACTTC | CASSAGTGAYEQYF
- | - | TRBJ1-5 | TRBV19 | TGTGCCAGTAGTCCTTCCGACTATCAGCCCCAGCATTTT | CASSPSDYQPQHF
TRBD2 | - | TRBJ2-5 | TRBV5-1 | TGCGCCAGCAGCTTGATGGTGAGCGGGGAGGAGACCCAGTACTTC | CASSLMVSGEETQYF